Below are 17 T cell receptor beta chains sequenced from a single sample in a study of T-cell reconstitution after alpha-beta-depleted transplantation in children (TCRdb year 2016). The sample's treatment or condition label, in plain terms: allogeneic hematopoietic cell transplantation with graft depleted of TCRalphabeta T cells and CD19 B cells. The library relied on PCR. The sample was run on an Illumina HiSeq 2500. To normalize quantification of the TCRbeta repertoire, the TCR libraries were built with molecular barcoding that relied on unique molecular identifiers. TCRdb trimmed the raw reads at Q25, called clones with MiXCR and kept productive beta chains. When rows share a CDR3 protein, they turn into one entry using the most common DNA and genes. A total of about 160,000 distinct CDR3 sequences appear in this sample, 11% of them only once. The ten biggest clones cover about 13% of the sample.

The sample consisted of PBMCs, taken before TCRalphabeta/CD19-depleted stem cell transplant. The origin of the receptors is a boy aged 2 to 10 with acute myeloid leukemia, due to receive a stem cell transplant.

This clonotype was counted at least ten times. The gene calls are TRBV3-1 and TRBJ1-1; D gene uncertain. V dropped 1 base and J dropped 2 bases, with 14 bases sitting between them. The CDR3 totals 16 residues. Germline CDR1 reads LGHDT; CDR2 reads YNNKEL (reference sequence). The CDR3 DNA reads as TGTGCCAGCAGCCAAGTAATGGGCCGAGAAAACACTGAAGCTTTCTTT. It translates to CASSQVMGRENTEAFF. The complete variable domain, with remaining parts taken from reference TRBV3-1 and TRBJ1-1, reads DTAVSQTPKYLVTQMGNDKSIKCEQNLGHDTMYWYKQDSKKFLKIMFSYNNKELIINETVPNRFSPKSPDKAHLNLHINSLELGDSAVYFCASSQVMGRENTEAFFGQGTRLTVV.

A few counts support this clonotype. V is TRBV15 and J is TRBJ2-2; 8 nucleotides line up with TRBD1. With V trimmed by 0 bases and J by 7 bases, 16 bases remained unmatched. This CDR3 has 19 residues. CDR1 LNHNV and CDR2 YYDKDF come from the germline V gene (reference sequence). The CDR3 DNA is TGTGCCACCAGCAGAGATCGCAGGGGGCTACTTTCTCAAAGCGGGGAGCTGTTTTTT. Residues: CATSRDRRGLLSQSGELFF.

This clonotype was observed many times. The J gene is TRBJ1-5, the V gene TRBV7-2; TRBD1 might be the D (6 bases). The germline V gene has CDR1 SGHTA and CDR2 FQGNSA. Trimming removed 6 bases from V and 5 bases from J, with 11 bases in between. This CDR3 region has 13 residues. CDR3 coding DNA: TGTGCCAGCAGTTTACAGGGTTATCAGCCCCAGCATTTT. Translating gives CASSLQGYQPQHF.

This clonotype was seen ten or more times. This chain connects TRBV11-2 to TRBJ1-6; unclear D gene. Trimming shortened V by 6 bases and J by 0 bases, and 12 bases separated the two germline ends. There are 16 residues in the CDR3. Germline lookup yields CDR1 SGHAT and CDR2 FQNNGV. CDR3: CASRIMGSSYNSPLHF. The CDR3 nucleotides are TGTGCCAGCAGAATTATGGGGAGCTCCTATAATTCACCCCTCCACTTT.

This clonotype was observed many times. J is TRBJ1-1 and V is TRBV20-1, with 7 bases lining up with TRBD1. J lost 3 bases, V lost 5 bases, and 9 bases had no gene match. This CDR3 is 14 amino acids long. Germline values: CDR1 DFQATT, CDR2 SNEGSKA (reference sequence). The CDR3 DNA sequence: TGCAGTGCTCAGCAACTTACAGGGGACACTGAAGCTTTCTTT. Its translation: CSAQQLTGDTEAFF.

The V gene is TRBV6-2 or TRBV6-3, the J gene TRBJ2-1, with a weak D call TRBD2 (6 bases). This CDR3 has 15 residues. V lost 8 bases and J 9 bases, leaving 23 bases between the germline ends. Germline V lookup: CDR1 MNHEY, CDR2 SVGEGT. The CDR3: CASPRHLGGSGEQFF. The DNA for the CDR3 is TGTGCCAGCCCCCGACACTTGGGAGGTTCGGGTGAGCAGTTCTTC.

This clonotype was seen repeatedly, ten times or more. The rearrangement uses TRBV5-4 and TRBJ2-1; 11 nucleotides agree with TRBD2. The CDR3 has 15 amino acids. V was clipped by 1 base and J by 7 bases; unmatched bases: 4. Germline V gene lookup returns CDR1 SGHNT and CDR2 YYREEE (reference sequence). CDR3 sequence: CASSLTSGSENEQFF. Written as DNA, the CDR3 is TGTGCCAGCAGCTTGACTAGCGGGAGTGAGAATGAGCAGTTCTTC.

The chain links TRBV20-1 to TRBJ2-7; 8 positions match TRBD2. The CDR3 extends over 14 amino acids. Germline V gene data show CDR1 as DFQATT and CDR2 as SNEGSKA (reference sequence). V lost 0 bases, J lost 3 bases, and 4 bases stayed unmatched. The CDR3 DNA is TGCAGTGCTAGAGACGGGACTAGTGACTACGAGCAGTACTTC. Translated: CSARDGTSDYEQYF.

This clonotype was seen at least ten times. This sequence joins TRBV5-1 and TRBJ2-1; 7 bases match TRBD2. The length of the CDR3 is 15 residues. J lost 10 bases, V lost 1 base, and 11 bases had no gene match. CDR1 and CDR2 (germline): SGHRS, YFSETQ. This chain's CDR3 is CASSLYSTGGGEQFF. CDR3 sequence (DNA): TGCGCCAGCAGCTTGTATTCTACGGGAGGTGGCGAGCAGTTCTTC.

This clonotype was recorded many times. J is TRBJ2-3 and V is TRBV6-1; TRBD2 agrees at 9 bases. Germline trimming cut 7 bases from V and 5 bases from J; bases unmatched to any gene: 10. CDR1 is MNHNS and CDR2 is SASEGT in the germline V gene. The CDR3 contains 15 residues. The CDR3 bases are TGTGCCAGCAATCGTCGTAGCGGGGGTTTAGATACGCAGTATTTT. Encoded protein: CASNRRSGGLDTQYF.

This clonotype was counted ten times or more. This rearrangement joins TRBV6-5 to TRBJ1-2, with D maybe TRBD1 (6 bases). Germline CDR1 MNHEY, CDR2 SVGAGI. The V end was cut by 6 bases, the J end by 6 bases, with 20 bases between. The CDR3 spans 15 residues. CDR3 in amino acids: CASSHSGAEAHGYTF. The CDR3, as DNA: TGTGCCAGCAGCCATTCGGGGGCAGAGGCTCATGGCTACACCTTC.

This clonotype was seen a few times. The chain links TRBV12-3 or TRBV12-4 to TRBJ2-1; D is possibly TRBD1 (6 bases). The V gene lost 4 bases and the J gene lost 7 bases, with 11 bases spanning the gap. The CDR3 consists of 13 residues. CDR3 DNA: TGTGCCAGCAGTTGGTTAGGGGGTAATGAGCAGTTCTTC. Encoded protein: CASSWLGGNEQFF.

In its sample, this clonotype was seen many times. The rearrangement links TRBV28 to TRBJ1-3; D call uncertain. This CDR3 is built from 16 residues. The V end lost 4 bases, the J end lost 1 base, and 14 bases lay between the germline ends. Per germline, CDR1 MDHEN and CDR2 SYDVKM. CDR3 in amino acids: CASSSPGLSSGNTIYF. The CDR3 DNA follows: TGTGCCAGCAGTTCCCCGGGCCTCTCGTCTGGAAACACCATATATTTT.

The table lists this clonotype with many counts. V and J are TRBV20-1 and TRBJ1-1; no reliable D call. The CDR3 covers 11 residues. V shed 2 bases and J shed 1 base, with 2 bases lying between them. Germline V gene data show CDR1 as DFQATT and CDR2 as SNEGSKA (reference sequence). CDR3 residues: CSARRNTEAFF. The CDR3, as DNA: TGCAGTGCTAGACGGAACACTGAAGCTTTCTTT.

This clonotype was detected many times. The chain couples TRBV19 to TRBJ2-1, with TRBD2 matching over 11 bases. Germline V CDR1 and CDR2: LNHDA, SQIVND (reference sequence). J lost 3 bases, V lost 7 bases, and 8 bases had no gene match. The CDR3 is 16 residues long. Written as DNA, the CDR3 is TGTGCCAGTAACAACCCGGGACTAGCGGTCTACAATGAGCAGTTCTTC. Translation: CASNNPGLAVYNEQFF.

This clonotype was detected many times. The rearrangement joins TRBV18 to TRBJ2-3, with 8 bases lining up with TRBD2. V trimming: 6 bases; J trimming: 4 bases; junction bases outside the gene matches: 6. The CDR3 is 14 residues long. Germline lookup yields CDR1 KGHSH and CDR2 LQKENI. The CDR3 DNA is TGTGCCAGCTCGGGGACTAGTCTTTCAGATACGCAGTATTTT. Its protein is CASSGTSLSDTQYF.

This clonotype has at least ten counts. The gene calls are TRBV5-1 and TRBJ1-5, with 7 bases that match TRBD1. Germline V gives CDR1 SGHRS, CDR2 YFSETQ. The CDR3 length is 16 residues. The trim removed 5 bases at V and 6 bases at J, leaving 14 bases unmatched. CDR3: CASSDQPSGGGQPQHF. The CDR3 nucleotides are TGCGCCAGCAGTGATCAGCCGTCAGGGGGGGGTCAGCCCCAGCATTTT.